Detailed here is one TCR beta chain. This entry belongs to a study of blood T cell repertoires in COVID-19. The germline V and J ends were trimmed by 1 base and 3 bases, with 4 bases remaining between them. This CDR3 has 12 residues. Measured with immunoSEQ multiplex PCR; TCRdb has only the in-frame clones, and not every one. The sample contains approximately 140,000 clones, approximately 85% of which appear only once. Sequencing used PBMCs or T cells enriched from blood (not recorded which). This sequence originates from a woman aged 45-59 years with acute COVID-19. The chain links TRBV12-3 or TRBV12-4 to TRBJ2-7; D gene uncertain. The CDR3 region has the DNA TGTGCCAGCAGTTTAGACTACTACGAGCAGTACTTC. Protein sequence: CASSLDYYEQYF.